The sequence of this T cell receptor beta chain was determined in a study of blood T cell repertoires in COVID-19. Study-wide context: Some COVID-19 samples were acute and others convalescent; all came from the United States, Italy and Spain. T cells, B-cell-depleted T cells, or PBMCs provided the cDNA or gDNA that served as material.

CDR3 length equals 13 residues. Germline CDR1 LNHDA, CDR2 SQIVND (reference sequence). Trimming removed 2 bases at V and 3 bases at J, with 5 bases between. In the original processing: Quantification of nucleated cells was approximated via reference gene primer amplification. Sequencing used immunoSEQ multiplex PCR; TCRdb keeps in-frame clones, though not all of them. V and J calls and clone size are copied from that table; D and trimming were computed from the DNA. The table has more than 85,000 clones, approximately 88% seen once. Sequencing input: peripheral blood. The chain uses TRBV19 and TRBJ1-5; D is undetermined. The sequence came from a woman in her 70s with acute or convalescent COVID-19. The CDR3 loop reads CASSITDNQPQHF. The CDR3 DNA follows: TGTGCCAGTAGTATAACAGACAATCAGCCCCAGCATTTT. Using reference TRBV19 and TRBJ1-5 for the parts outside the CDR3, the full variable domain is DGGITQSPKYLFRKEGQNVTLSCEQNLNHDAMYWYRQDPGQGLRLIYYSQIVNDFQKGDIAEGYSVSREKKESFPLTVTSAQKNPTAFYLCASSITDNQPQHFGDGTRLSIL.